A selection of T cell receptor beta chains follows, all from one sample in a study of OX40 agonist ivuxolimab in advanced cancers. Method: immunoSEQ multiplex PCR; TCRdb's copy keeps in-frame clones and lacks some. This sample has under 60,000 clones, with more than 85% found just once. The sample was CD4+ or CD8+ T cells sorted from blood, taken in a trial of the OX40 agonist ivuxolimab. These receptor sequences come from an adult with an advanced solid tumor such as melanoma, head and neck, liver or kidney cancer. CDR3s include the opening cysteine and the closing phenylalanine or tryptophan. The D gene is left open where the match is weak. Clone size is shown for a subset of rows, as once, few, many or a class of expanded clone.

v_gene	abundance	j_gene	d_gene	CDR3aa	CDR3nt
TRBV27	few	TRBJ1-2	NA	CASSRTANYGYTF	TGTGCCAGCAGCAGGACGGCTAACTATGGCTACACCTTC
TRBV15	NA	TRBJ1-5	NA	CATSSANSNQPQHF	TGTGCCACCAGCTCGGCGAATAGCAATCAGCCCCAGCATTTT
TRBV7-8	NA	TRBJ2-5	TRBD2	CASSSGTIPQETQYF	TGTGCCAGCAGCTCTGGGACTATCCCCCAAGAGACCCAGTACTTC
TRBV19	NA	TRBJ2-7	NA	CASSIRQFYEQYF	TGTGCCAGTAGTATTAGACAGTTCTACGAGCAGTACTTC
TRBV6-1	once	TRBJ1-1	TRBD1	CASSDSWTGETEAFF	TGTGCCAGCAGTGACTCATGGACAGGGGAGACTGAAGCTTTCTTT
TRBV28	NA	TRBJ1-2	NA	CASSSITGTGYGYTF	TGTGCCAGCAGTTCGATAACCGGGACGGGTTATGGCTACACCTTC
TRBV7-8	once	TRBJ2-5	TRBD2	CASSSPNGGETQYF	TGTGCCAGCAGCTCCCCGAACGGGGGGGAGACCCAGTACTTC
TRBV10-3	NA	TRBJ1-1	NA	CAIGGNAEAFF	TGTGCCATTGGAGGTAATGCTGAAGCTTTCTTT
TRBV4-1	NA	TRBJ2-6	NA	CASSPTFSGANVLTF	TGCGCCAGCAGCCCGACCTTTTCTGGGGCCAACGTCCTGACTTTC
TRBV13	once	TRBJ1-5	NA	CASSLQGNQPQHF	TGTGCCAGCAGCTTACAGGGAAATCAGCCCCAGCATTTT
TRBV7-9	NA	TRBJ2-7	NA	CASTPKGGTDTYEQYF	TGTGCCAGCACACCAAAGGGGGGTACCGACACCTACGAGCAGTACTTC
TRBV9	NA	TRBJ1-3	NA	CASSVGWGGGNTIYF	TGTGCCAGCAGCGTAGGTTGGGGTGGAGGAAACACCATATATTTT
TRBV11-2	NA	TRBJ2-1	TRBD2	CASSLGLAANNEQFF	TGTGCCAGCAGCTTAGGCCTAGCGGCCAACAATGAGCAGTTCTTC
TRBV19	NA	TRBJ1-1	NA	CASSIWGASEAFF	TGTGCCAGTAGTATTTGGGGGGCATCTGAAGCTTTCTTT
TRBV6-1	NA	TRBJ1-2	NA	CASSPRGLTNYGYTF	TGTGCCAGCAGTCCCCGGGGGCTTACTAACTATGGCTACACCTTC
TRBV7-9	NA	TRBJ2-7	NA	CASSLQGQTYEQYF	TGTGCCAGCAGCTTACAAGGACAAACCTACGAGCAGTACTTC
TRBV27	NA	TRBJ2-7	NA	CASNTPGNEQYF	TGTGCCAGCAATACCCCGGGAAACGAGCAGTACTTC
TRBV18	few	TRBJ1-1	NA	CASSSTDPNTEAFF	TGTGCCAGCTCATCGACAGATCCGAACACTGAAGCTTTCTTT
TRBV28	NA	TRBJ1-5	NA	CASGGNQPQHF	TGTGCCAGCGGGGGCAATCAGCCCCAGCATTTT